The rows below give T cell receptor beta chains drawn from one sample of a study of T-cell reconstitution after alpha-beta-depleted transplantation in children. One entry per CDR3 protein, called by TCRdb with MiXCR from the PCR reads. The sample shows 500,000 to 600,000 distinct CDR3 sequences, approximately 30% of them seen only once. This material consisted of PBMCs, taken before TCRalphabeta/CD19-depleted stem cell transplant. Source of these receptors: a boy in the first two years of life with Wiskott-Aldrich syndrome, due to receive a stem cell transplant. Each CDR3 is given with its conserved first and last residue. Each record gives: J gene, D gene, V gene, clone size, CDR3 DNA, CDR3 protein. D genes are given only for firm matches. Only some rows state a clone size, as once, few, many or a class for expanded clones.

TRBJ2-2 | TRBD2 | TRBV7-2 | . | TGTGCCAGCAGCTCAAAGAGGACTAGCGGCGGGGAGCTGTTTTTT | CASSSKRTSGGELFF
TRBJ2-5 | . | TRBV12-3/TRBV12-4 | few | TGTGCCAGCAGCTTCGGAGGGGGCAAAGAGACCCAGTACTTC | CASSFGGGKETQYF
TRBJ2-3 | . | TRBV12-3/TRBV12-4 | . | TGTGCCAGCAGTTTAGGGTCGCAGGGACCCCCTACAGATACGCAGTATTTT | CASSLGSQGPPTDTQYF
TRBJ2-6 | TRBD1 | TRBV9 | . | TGTGCCAGCAGCGTAGGACAGGGAAAGGGAGGGGCCAACGTCCTGACTTTC | CASSVGQGKGGANVLTF
TRBJ2-1 | TRBD2 | TRBV24-1 | . | TGTGCCACCAGTGCTGGAGCGGGAGGAAGATCCTACAATGAGCAGTTCTTC | CATSAGAGGRSYNEQFF
TRBJ2-7 | TRBD1 | TRBV20-1 | . | TGCAGTGCTGGGACAGGGAACGAGCAGTACTTC | CSAGTGNEQYF
TRBJ2-5 | TRBD1 | TRBV6-1 | . | TGTGCCAGCAACGGACAGGGGGTTGAGACCCAGTACTTC | CASNGQGVETQYF
TRBJ2-3 | . | TRBV9 | . | TGTGCCAGCAGCGTAATGCCGGGAGCTAGCACAGATACGCAGTATTTT | CASSVMPGASTDTQYF
TRBJ1-5 | . | TRBV12-3/TRBV12-4 | . | TGTGCCAGCAGGGCCACAGGGTACCAGCCCCAGCATTTT | CASRATGYQPQHF
TRBJ2-5 | TRBD1 | TRBV5-1 | . | TGCGCCAGCAGCCCGCGACAGGGCGTGCAAGAGACCCAGTACTTC | CASSPRQGVQETQYF
TRBJ2-7 | TRBD2 | TRBV5-1 | few | TGCGCCAGCAGCTTGGTCGGAGCGGGAGACGAGCAGTACTTC | CASSLVGAGDEQYF
TRBJ2-2 | . | TRBV27 | few | TGTGCCAGCCGGCAATCAGCCGGGGAGCTGTTTTTT | CASRQSAGELFF
TRBJ2-2 | . | TRBV20-1 | once | TGCAGTGCTAGAGTGCCACGGGATACCGGGGAGCTGTTTTTT | CSARVPRDTGELFF
TRBJ2-3 | TRBD2 | TRBV10-3 | . | TGTGCCATCAGTGAGTTCAGTAGCGGGAGTCAGGCGCAGTATTTT | CAISEFSSGSQAQYF
TRBJ1-2 | . | TRBV20-1 | . | TGCAGTGCTAGGGTACAGGGAAGAGGCTACACCTTC | CSARVQGRGYTF
TRBJ2-1 | . | TRBV6-1 | . | TGTGCCAGCAGTGAAGTTGTTAATGAGCAGTTCTTC | CASSEVVNEQFF
TRBJ2-3 | . | TRBV29-1 | . | TGCAGCTTCACCCTAGCGACTAGCACAGATACGCAGTATTTT | CSFTLATSTDTQYF
TRBJ2-7 | . | TRBV15 | . | TGTGCCACCAGCAGACCAGGGGACCACTACGAGCAGTACTTC | CATSRPGDHYEQYF
TRBJ2-1 | . | TRBV7-8 | . | TGTGCCAGCAGCTTAGCGTTGGCCCTATACAATGAGCAGTTCTTC | CASSLALALYNEQFF
TRBJ2-7 | . | TRBV28 | once | TGTGCCAGCAGAACCGCGGGCGAGCAGTACTTC | CASRTAGEQYF
TRBJ2-5 | . | TRBV6-1 | few | TGTGCCAGCAGTGCAGGGTGGTTGGGAGAGACCCAGTACTTC | CASSAGWLGETQYF
TRBJ2-1 | TRBD1 | TRBV7-7 | . | TGTGCCAGCAGCTTCGGGACAGAAGACAATGAGCAGTTCTTC | CASSFGTEDNEQFF
TRBJ2-7 | . | TRBV5-1 | . | TGCGCCAGCAGCTTCTCAGGGATCGAGCAGTACTTC | CASSFSGIEQYF
TRBJ2-5 | . | TRBV27 | . | TGTGCCAGCAGTTTCCACAGGTTCCAAGAGACCCAGTACTTC | CASSFHRFQETQYF
TRBJ2-1 | . | TRBV29-1 | few | TGCAGCGTTGAATTCTGGAGACTACTCCGGGCCAATGAGCAGTTCTTC | CSVEFWRLLRANEQFF
TRBJ1-1 | . | TRBV5-1 | . | TGCGCCAGCAGCGCCCCGGGACGCATGAACACTGAAGCTTTCTTT | CASSAPGRMNTEAFF
TRBJ2-7 | . | TRBV20-1 | . | TGCAGTGCTAGCCGTTCAGGGTGGGACTCCTACGAGCAGTACTTC | CSASRSGWDSYEQYF
TRBJ2-2 | . | TRBV7-8 | few | TGTGCCAGCAGCTTGCTAAACACGGGTTCCTCAGGCGAGCTGTTTTTT | CASSLLNTGSSGELFF
TRBJ2-7 | . | TRBV21-1 | few | TGTGCCAACCCGGGACTCCATGGTTACGAGCAGTACTTC | CANPGLHGYEQYF
TRBJ2-7 | TRBD1 | TRBV3-1 | few | TGTGCCAGCAGCCGAGAGCTACCGGGACAGGGGGACGAGCAGTACTTC | CASSRELPGQGDEQYF
TRBJ2-7 | TRBD1 | TRBV20-1 | . | TGCAGTGCTATTTTACAGACAGGGCCCTACGAGCAGTACTTC | CSAILQTGPYEQYF
TRBJ1-1 | . | TRBV5-1 | few | TGCGCCAGCAGCTCCCTAGGGGGGCTAGGCACTGAAGCTTTCTTT | CASSSLGGLGTEAFF
TRBJ2-1 | TRBD2 | TRBV5-1 | few | TGCGCCAGCAGCTTGGGGACTAGCGGGAGAGGTGAGCAGTTCTTC | CASSLGTSGRGEQFF
TRBJ2-1 | TRBD2 | TRBV5-1 | . | TGCGCCAGCAGCACCGGGACTAGACAGGCCAATGAGCAGTTCTTC | CASSTGTRQANEQFF
TRBJ2-1 | . | TRBV19 | . | TGTGCCAGTAGTATCCGGACTATTGGTGAGCAGTTCTTC | CASSIRTIGEQFF
TRBJ2-7 | . | TRBV7-9 | few | TGTGCCAGCAGCTTAGAGATAGGGTTAGACTACGAGCAGTACTTC | CASSLEIGLDYEQYF
TRBJ2-5 | . | TRBV28 | few | TGTGCCAGCAGTCGTGACCAGCTACAAGAGACCCAGTACTTC | CASSRDQLQETQYF
TRBJ2-2 | . | TRBV20-1 | . | TGCAGTGAGCGGAACGCGAACACCGGGGAGCTGTTTTTT | CSERNANTGELFF
TRBJ2-1 | . | TRBV20-1 | few | TGCAGTGCTAGGGACCCGAGGAAAGATAATGAGCAGTTCTTC | CSARDPRKDNEQFF
TRBJ2-7 | TRBD2 | TRBV5-1 | . | TGCGCCAGCAGCGCACAGACTAGCGGGATTTACGAGCAGTACTTC | CASSAQTSGIYEQYF
TRBJ2-7 | TRBD1 | TRBV18 | few | TGTGCCAGCTCGACAGGGGTCCCCAACTACGAGCAGTACTTC | CASSTGVPNYEQYF
TRBJ2-5 | TRBD1 | TRBV12-3/TRBV12-4 | . | TGTGCCAGCAGTCCGGAGACAGGGGCGAGAGAGACCCAGTACTTC | CASSPETGARETQYF
TRBJ1-5 | . | TRBV7-9 | . | TGTGCCAGCAGCTTAGACCTCCCGGGTGGGGATCAGCCCCAGCATTTT | CASSLDLPGGDQPQHF
TRBJ1-2 | . | TRBV7-6 | few | TGTGCCAGCAGCTTAGGGGGGACCCCCTATGGCTACACCTTC | CASSLGGTPYGYTF
TRBJ2-7 | TRBD1 | TRBV7-9 | few | TGTGCCAGCAGCGCTGACAGGGGGTACGAGCAGTACTTC | CASSADRGYEQYF
TRBJ1-2 | TRBD1 | TRBV29-1 | few | TGCAGCGTTGTCGGACAGGTCCATGGCTACACCTTC | CSVVGQVHGYTF
TRBJ2-2 | TRBD1 | TRBV5-1 | few | TGCGCCAGCAGCCCTCGGACAGGGGCCACCGGGGAGCTGTTTTTT | CASSPRTGATGELFF
TRBJ1-1 | . | TRBV5-1 | few | TGCGCCAGCAGCTTTACCGGGGGTGAAGCTTTCTTT | CASSFTGGEAFF
TRBJ2-1 | TRBD2 | TRBV5-1 | . | TGCGCCAGCAGCTTGGGGGGCGGGAGCGCCTACAATGAGCAGTTCTTC | CASSLGGGSAYNEQFF
TRBJ2-3 | . | TRBV30 | few | TGTGCCTGGACGAAACCTAGCGGCACAGATACGCAGTATTTT | CAWTKPSGTDTQYF
TRBJ2-1 | . | TRBV12-3/TRBV12-4 | few | TGTGCCAGCAGTCTCGGGCAGGAGACGGGGCAGTTCTTC | CASSLGQETGQFF